The sequence of this TCR beta chain was determined in a study of T cell responses to AZD1222 COVID-19 vaccine. Here immunoSEQ multiplex PCR was the method, and the copy in TCRdb shows in-frame clones only, minus some. In the table there are 160,000 or so clones, roughly 90% of which are singletons. Germline V CDR1 and CDR2: SGHRS, YFSETQ. Trimming cost V 4 bases and J 5 bases; bases outside gene matches: 7. The CDR3 is made up of 14 amino acids. The clonotype was recovered from an adult in good health. The V and J genes are TRBV5-1 and TRBJ2-5; 8 bases map to TRBD2. Material: peripheral blood, obtained on day 0 of AZD1222 vaccination. CDR3 in amino acids: CASSPGGASETQYF. CDR3 in DNA: TGCGCCAGCAGCCCCGGGGGGGCGAGCGAGACCCAGTACTTC.